Listed here are 12 T cell receptor beta chains from one sample, sequenced in a study of blood T cell repertoires in COVID-19. Some clones are missing from TCRdb's copy, which holds only in-frame ones; the method was immunoSEQ multiplex PCR. Seen here are some 71,000 clones, just over 90% observed once, and the top ten hold just over 5%. Material for sequencing was peripheral blood. All receptors come from a woman under 30 with acute or convalescent COVID-19.

This chain uses TRBV2 with TRBJ2-7; 7 bases are a match to TRBD1. In germline, CDR1 is SNHLY, CDR2 FYNNEI. V was pared by 5 bases and J by 6 bases, with 10 bases of the junction left unmatched. There are 14 residues in the CDR3. In nucleotides, the CDR3 is TGTGCCAGCAGTCAAGACAGGGCATCGGTCGAGCAGTACTTC. Amino acid sequence: CASSQDRASVEQYF.

The chain has TRBV27 and TRBJ1-2; the match to TRBD1 covers 9 bases. Germline-derived CDR1 and CDR2 are MNHEY and SMNVEV (reference sequence). Trimming took 2 bases from V and 8 from J; bases not matched to a gene: 15. CDR3 length equals 17 residues. The DNA of the CDR3 is TGTGCCAGCAGTTTAGGGGGGGGACAGGGTAACGTAAGAGGCTACACCTTC. It encodes CASSLGGGQGNVRGYTF.

V and J are TRBV6-2 or TRBV6-3 and TRBJ2-1; 8 bases line up with TRBD1. The ends lost 5 bases at V and 7 bases at J; junction bases unmatched: 10. CDR1 is MNHEY, CDR2 SVGEGT, per germline. CDR3 size: 15 residues. CDR3 in DNA: TGTGCCAGCAGTCAGCCGGGACAGGTCCCTAATGAGCAGTTCTTC. Its translation is CASSQPGQVPNEQFF.

The chain couples TRBV20-1 to TRBJ2-7; 10 bases map to TRBD2. The CDR3 sequence is 13 residues long. The J segment lost 7 bases and the V segment lost 3 bases, leaving 6 bases of the junction unmatched. Germline V gene sequence: CDR1 DFQATT, CDR2 SNEGSKA (reference sequence). The CDR3 region is CSASPSGRDEQYF. DNA of the CDR3: TGCAGTGCTAGTCCCAGCGGGAGGGATGAGCAGTACTTC.

The chain combines TRBV19 with TRBJ2-1, with a tentative D call TRBD2 (5 bases). CDR3 length equals 15 residues. Trimming left V 6 bases short and J 0 bases short, with 12 bases between. Germline V CDR1 and CDR2: LNHDA, SQIVND (reference sequence). The CDR3: CASRDQRSSYNEQFF. The CDR3 nucleotides read TGTGCCAGTAGGGACCAGCGGAGCTCCTACAATGAGCAGTTCTTC. Complete variable domain (other parts from reference TRBV19 and TRBJ2-1): DGGITQSPKYLFRKEGQNVTLSCEQNLNHDAMYWYRQDPGQGLRLIYYSQIVNDFQKGDIAEGYSVSREKKESFPLTVTSAQKNPTAFYLCASRDQRSSYNEQFFGPGTRLTVL.

The chain joins TRBV7-9 to TRBJ1-2; 8 bases fit TRBD1. This CDR3 has 15 residues. With 1 base clipped from V and 2 bases from J, the junction kept 3 bases outside the gene matches. CDR1 and CDR2 from the germline V gene are SEHNR and FQNEAQ (reference sequence). Written as DNA, the CDR3 is TGTGCCAGCAGCTTAGGGACAGGGCCCAACTATGGCTACACCTTC. It translates to CASSLGTGPNYGYTF.

The V and J genes are TRBV7-9 and TRBJ1-2, with D possibly TRBD1 on 5 matching bases. The CDR3 length is 13 residues. The V gene's germline CDR1 is SEHNR and CDR2 FQNEAQ (reference sequence). V was clipped by 3 bases and J by 4 bases, with 9 bases between them. The CDR3 nucleotides read TGTGCCAGCAGCTTTGAGACAGCCTATGGCTACACCTTC. Protein sequence: CASSFETAYGYTF.

The chain is built from TRBV5-6 and TRBJ2-1; 7 bases are a match to TRBD1. Losses at the gene ends were 3 bases for V and 6 bases for J; bases not matched to a gene: 3. The CDR3 spans 13 residues. Per the germline V gene, CDR1 is SGHDT and CDR2 is YYEEEE. The CDR3 sequence: CASSWGQRNEQFF. CDR3 sequence (DNA): TGTGCCAGCAGCTGGGGACAGCGCAATGAGCAGTTCTTC.

Only one count was recorded for this clone. V and J are TRBV10-2 and TRBJ1-1, with a possible D match to TRBD1 (6 bases). The CDR3 covers 14 residues. Trimming took 1 base from V and 4 from J, leaving 10 bases between them. In germline, CDR1 is WSHSY, CDR2 SAAADI. This CDR3 is CASSEFQGRTEAFF. The CDR3 DNA sequence: TGCGCCAGCAGTGAGTTTCAGGGGCGCACTGAAGCTTTCTTT.

The V and J genes are TRBV7-2 and TRBJ1-1; 7 bases match TRBD1. The trim removed 5 bases at V and 0 bases at J, leaving 3 bases unmatched. Looked up from germline, CDR1 is SGHTA and CDR2 is FQGNSA. The CDR3 consists of 14 residues. The CDR3 is CASSPGTVNTEAFF. The CDR3, as DNA: TGTGCCAGCAGCCCAGGGACAGTGAACACTGAAGCTTTCTTT.

The chain joins TRBV7-9 to TRBJ2-7, with D maybe TRBD2 (6 bases). This CDR3 region has 14 residues. Trimming removed 8 bases at V and 3 bases at J, with 17 bases between. Germline CDR1 and CDR2: SEHNR and FQNEAQ (reference sequence). CDR3 DNA sequence: TGTGCCAGCGGGGATCGGGGGACTGGCTACGAGCAGTACTTC. Translating gives CASGDRGTGYEQYF.

This clone has just one count. The chain employs TRBV6-1 and TRBJ2-1, with D tentatively TRBD1 (5 bases). CDR1 and CDR2 (germline): MNHNS, SASEGT. This CDR3 contains 17 residues. Trimming took 0 bases from V and 4 from J, leaving 16 bases between them. The CDR3 nucleotides are TGTGCCAGCAGTGAAGCCTATTCGACAGTTTCTTACAATGAGCAGTTCTTC. The encoded protein is CASSEAYSTVSYNEQFF.